Listed below are T cell receptor beta chains from one sample, sequenced in a study of cytomegalovirus exposure and HLA in healthy donors. TCRdb's table, derived via immunoSEQ multiplex PCR, lists solely in-frame clones and lacks some. Of roughly 100,000 clones detected, about 9.5% appear once; the ten largest clones hold less than 6%. The material sequenced was PBMCs. The source is a man aged 35 to 55 in good health and CMV-seropositive. Both conserved end residues are part of each CDR3. D genes are given only for firm matches. Clone size is shown for a subset of rows, as once, few, many or a class of expanded clone.

cdr3_length	clone_size	v_call	d_call	j_call	cdr3_aa	cdr3_nt
15	few	TRBV4-1	-	TRBJ1-2	CASSLRDLGAYGYTF	TGCGCCAGCAGCCTGCGGGACCTTGGGGCCTATGGCTACACCTTC
16	many	TRBV19	-	TRBJ1-1	CASSRRDTTDILEAFF	TGTGCCAGTAGTAGACGGGACACGACAGACATCCTCGAAGCTTTCTTT
11	-	TRBV7-8	-	TRBJ2-1	CVRRSPNEQFF	TGTGTAAGGCGGTCACCCAATGAGCAGTTCTTC
18	-	TRBV15	-	TRBJ2-2	CATSRINQGNSNTGELFF	TGTGCCACCAGCAGGATAAACCAGGGGAATTCGAACACCGGGGAGCTGTTTTTT
14	few	TRBV7-9	-	TRBJ1-1	CASSVRQVNTEAFF	TGTGCCAGCAGCGTCCGACAGGTGAACACTGAAGCTTTCTTT
14	-	TRBV9	-	TRBJ2-5	CASSPSSRGETQYF	TGTGCCAGCAGCCCTTCGAGTAGGGGAGAGACCCAGTACTTC
15	-	TRBV10-3	TRBD1	TRBJ2-3	CAISDGGTGGDTQYF	TGTGCCATCAGTGATGGTGGGACAGGTGGGGATACGCAGTATTTT
13	-	TRBV27	TRBD1	TRBJ1-2	CASGVPTGGGYTF	TGTGCCAGCGGAGTCCCGACAGGGGGCGGCTACACCTTC
17	few	TRBV5-4	TRBD2	TRBJ2-1	CASSLDSSGPSYNEQFF	TGTGCCAGCAGCTTGGATTCTAGCGGGCCCTCCTACAATGAGCAGTTCTTC
15	-	TRBV9	-	TRBJ1-4	CASSARGQTNEKLFF	TGTGCCAGCAGCGCCAGGGGTCAAACTAATGAAAAACTGTTTTTT
16	few	TRBV6-5	-	TRBJ2-2	CASSYFGVSNTGELFF	TGTGCCAGCAGTTACTTCGGGGTATCGAACACCGGGGAGCTGTTTTTT
13	many	TRBV19	-	TRBJ1-2	CASSIDSLYGYTF	TGTGCCAGTAGTATAGACAGTCTCTATGGCTACACCTTC
16	few	TRBV4-2	TRBD1	TRBJ1-1	CASSRGTGEGGTEAFF	TGTGCCAGCAGCCGCGGGACAGGGGAGGGGGGCACTGAAGCTTTCTTT
14	few	TRBV6-5	-	TRBJ1-3	CATQFERGGNTIYF	TGTGCCACCCAGTTTGAGCGGGGTGGAAACACCATATATTTT
14	-	TRBV28	TRBD2	TRBJ2-2	CASTPSGGTGELFF	TGTGCCAGCACCCCGTCGGGGGGCACCGGGGAGCTGTTTTTT
14	few	TRBV7-8	-	TRBJ2-5	CASSPGVNQETQYF	TGTGCCAGCAGCCCAGGCGTGAACCAAGAGACCCAGTACTTC
15	-	TRBV6-5	-	TRBJ2-1	CASSYPGQYNNEQFF	TGTGCCAGCAGTTATCCGGGACAATACAACAATGAGCAGTTCTTC
13	few	TRBV5-6	-	TRBJ2-7	CASSLVLLDEQYF	TGTGCCAGCAGCTTGGTATTGTTAGACGAGCAGTACTTC
16	-	TRBV6-6	-	TRBJ2-2	CASSVGRDKNTGELFF	TGTGCCAGCAGTGTAGGGAGGGACAAGAACACCGGGGAGCTGTTTTTT
15	-	TRBV10-3	TRBD2	TRBJ2-1	CAISDLAGVRNEQFF	TGTGCCATCAGTGATCTAGCGGGAGTACGGAATGAGCAGTTCTTC
15	few	TRBV29-1	-	TRBJ2-1	CSVSSERTSYNEQFF	TGCAGCGTGTCTAGCGAAAGGACCTCCTACAATGAGCAGTTCTTC
14	many	TRBV6-1	TRBD1	TRBJ1-4	CASNGDSIPEKLFF	TGTGCCAGCAATGGGGACAGCATCCCGGAAAAACTGTTTTTT
13	few	TRBV5-1	-	TRBJ2-7	CASSLARGNEQYF	TGCGCCAGCAGCTTGGCCCGGGGGAACGAGCAGTACTTC
11	few	TRBV5-4	-	TRBJ1-1	CASSFGTEAFF	TGTGCCAGCAGCTTCGGCACTGAAGCTTTCTTT
10	-	TRBV5-4	-	TRBJ2-1	CASTLNEQFF	TGTGCCAGCACCCTCAATGAGCAGTTCTTC
15	-	TRBV2	TRBD2	TRBJ2-1	CASSAGGGYWDEQFF	TGTGCCAGCAGTGCGGGAGGGGGATATTGGGATGAGCAGTTCTTC
16	-	TRBV6-5	-	TRBJ2-7	CASSYSSGTSEYEQYF	TGTGCCAGCAGTTACTCATCAGGCACCTCCGAGTACGAGCAGTACTTC
15	few	TRBV11-1	TRBD2	TRBJ2-7	CASSFGLAGGYEQYF	TGTGCCAGCAGCTTTGGACTAGCGGGAGGGTACGAGCAGTACTTC
13	-	TRBV30	TRBD1	TRBJ2-7	CAWITTDRQPPSF	TGTGCCTGGATCACTACGGACAGGCAGCCTCCCTCCTTC
15	-	TRBV7-9	-	TRBJ1-1	CASSLDGGLNTEAFF	TGTGCCAGCAGCTTAGATGGGGGCTTGAACACTGAAGCTTTCTTT
16	few	TRBV30	-	TRBJ2-7	CAWSVQGLTLSYEQYF	TGTGCCTGGAGTGTACAGGGATTAACCTTATCCTACGAGCAGTACTTC
15	few	TRBV9	-	TRBJ2-3	CASSTRPGSTDTQYF	TGTGCCAGCAGCACTCGGCCGGGGAGCACAGATACGCAGTATTTT
15	-	TRBV6-5	TRBD2	TRBJ2-7	CASSYASGRAYEQYF	TGTGCCAGCAGTTACGCTAGCGGGAGGGCTTACGAGCAGTACTTC
17	-	TRBV25-1	TRBD2	TRBJ2-4	CASSLAGGPGAKNIQYF	TGTGCCAGCAGTCTAGCGGGAGGGCCAGGAGCCAAAAACATTCAGTACTTC
12	few	TRBV28	-	TRBJ2-1	CASRLGSNEQFF	TGTGCCAGCAGACTAGGGTCCAATGAGCAGTTCTTC
15	-	TRBV6-5	-	TRBJ2-7	CASSPQGGISYEQYF	TGTGCCAGCAGTCCGCAGGGGGGTATTTCGTACGAGCAGTACTTC
17	-	TRBV7-8	-	TRBJ2-7	CASSSLSTGIKVREQYF	TGTGCCAGCAGCAGCCTCTCGACAGGCATCAAGGTTCGTGAGCAGTACTTC
15	few	TRBV2	TRBD1	TRBJ2-2	CASSDGTGDTGELFF	TGTGCCAGCAGTGACGGGACAGGGGATACCGGGGAGCTGTTTTTT
14	-	TRBV2	-	TRBJ2-5	CASSVLHFQETQYF	TGTGCCAGCAGTGTACTGCATTTCCAAGAGACCCAGTACTTC
13	once	TRBV28	TRBD1	TRBJ2-3	CASSLDRGDTQYF	TGTGCCAGCAGTTTGGACAGGGGCGATACGCAGTATTTT
15	few	TRBV28	-	TRBJ2-7	CASSLPGEISYEQYF	TGTGCCAGCAGTTTACCGGGAGAGATATCCTACGAGCAGTACTTC
12	-	TRBV18	TRBD1	TRBJ1-2	CASSSDRGGYTF	TGTGCCAGCTCATCGGACAGGGGCGGCTACACCTTC
15	-	TRBV4-1	-	TRBJ2-7	CASSPSPEGTYEQYF	TGCGCCAGCAGCCCATCCCCGGAGGGCACCTACGAGCAGTACTTC
13	few	TRBV5-6	-	TRBJ2-7	CASSFGTGGRQYF	TGTGCCAGCAGTTTTGGGACCGGGGGTAGGCAGTACTTC
10	-	TRBV20-1	TRBD1	TRBJ1-2	CSAGTGFYTF	TGCAGTGCAGGGACAGGGTTTTACACCTTC
15	-	TRBV9	-	TRBJ2-7	CASSVAERSFYEQYF	TGTGCCAGCAGCGTAGCTGAGCGGAGCTTTTACGAGCAGTACTTC
14	-	TRBV27	-	TRBJ2-7	CASSLQRGEYEQYF	TGTGCCAGCAGCTTACAGCGAGGAGAGTACGAGCAGTACTTC
13	once	TRBV2	-	TRBJ1-1	CASRGGVGTEAFF	TGTGCCAGCAGGGGGGGGGTTGGGACTGAAGCTTTCTTT
11	-	TRBV7-9	-	TRBJ2-7	CASGENYEQYF	TGTGCCAGCGGGGAGAACTACGAGCAGTACTTC
15	-	TRBV25-1	TRBD2	TRBJ2-3	CASSEFGGSGDTQYF	TGTGCCAGCAGTGAATTCGGGGGGAGTGGAGATACGCAGTATTTT
19	few	TRBV29-1	-	TRBJ2-7	CSVEDHEVSDRTGFYEQYF	TGCAGCGTTGAAGATCACGAGGTCAGCGACCGCACGGGGTTCTACGAGCAGTACTTC
16	-	TRBV27	TRBD2	TRBJ2-5	CASSLSRAGVWETQYF	TGTGCCAGCAGTTTATCGAGAGCGGGAGTCTGGGAGACCCAGTACTTC
15	-	TRBV5-1	TRBD2	TRBJ2-1	CASSPGTSGTVEQFF	TGCGCCAGCAGCCCAGGGACTAGCGGGACCGTTGAGCAGTTCTTC